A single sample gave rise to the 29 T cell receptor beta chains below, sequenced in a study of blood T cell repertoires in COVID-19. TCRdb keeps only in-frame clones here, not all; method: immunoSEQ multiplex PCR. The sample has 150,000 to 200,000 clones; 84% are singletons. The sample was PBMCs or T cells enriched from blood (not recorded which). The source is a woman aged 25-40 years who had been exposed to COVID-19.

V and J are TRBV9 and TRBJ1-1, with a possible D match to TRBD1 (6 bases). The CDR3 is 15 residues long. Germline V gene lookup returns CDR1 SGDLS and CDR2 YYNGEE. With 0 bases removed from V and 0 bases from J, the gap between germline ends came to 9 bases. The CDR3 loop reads CASSVVDSMNTEAFF. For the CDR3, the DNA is TGTGCCAGCAGCGTAGTGGACAGCATGAACACTGAAGCTTTCTTT.

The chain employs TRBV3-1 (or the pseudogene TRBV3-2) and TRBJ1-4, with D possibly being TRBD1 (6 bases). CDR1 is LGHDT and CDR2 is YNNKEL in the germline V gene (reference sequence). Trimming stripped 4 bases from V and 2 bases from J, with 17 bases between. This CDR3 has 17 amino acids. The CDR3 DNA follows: TGTGCCAGCAGCCGCGTATCAGGGGTTACGACTAATGAAAAACTGTTTTTT. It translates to CASSRVSGVTTNEKLFF.

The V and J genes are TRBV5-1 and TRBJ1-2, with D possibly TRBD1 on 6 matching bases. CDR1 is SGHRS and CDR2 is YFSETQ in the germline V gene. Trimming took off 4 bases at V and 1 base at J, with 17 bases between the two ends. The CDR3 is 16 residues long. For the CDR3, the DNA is TGCGCCAGCAGCGCCCGATCAGGGGAGTTTAACTATGGCTACACCTTC. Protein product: CASSARSGEFNYGYTF.

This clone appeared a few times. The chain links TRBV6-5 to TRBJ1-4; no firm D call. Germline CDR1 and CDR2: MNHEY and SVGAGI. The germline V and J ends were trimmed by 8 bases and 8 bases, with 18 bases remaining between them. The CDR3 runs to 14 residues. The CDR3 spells CASSAGMLTEKLFF. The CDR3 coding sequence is TGTGCCAGCTCCGCGGGAATGCTAACGGAAAAACTGTTTTTT.

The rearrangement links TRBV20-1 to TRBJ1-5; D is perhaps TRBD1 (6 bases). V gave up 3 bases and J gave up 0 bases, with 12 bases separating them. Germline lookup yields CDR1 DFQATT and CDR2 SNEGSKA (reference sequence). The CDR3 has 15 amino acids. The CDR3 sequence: CSASTGQYSNQPQHF. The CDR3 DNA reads TGCAGTGCTAGTACAGGGCAGTATAGCAATCAGCCCCAGCATTTT.

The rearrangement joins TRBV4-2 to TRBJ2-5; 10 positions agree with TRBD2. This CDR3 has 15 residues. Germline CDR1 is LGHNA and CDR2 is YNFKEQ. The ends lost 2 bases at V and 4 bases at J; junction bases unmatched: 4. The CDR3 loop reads CASSQLAGAGETQYF. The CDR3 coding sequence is TGTGCCAGCAGCCAACTAGCGGGGGCAGGAGAGACCCAGTACTTC.

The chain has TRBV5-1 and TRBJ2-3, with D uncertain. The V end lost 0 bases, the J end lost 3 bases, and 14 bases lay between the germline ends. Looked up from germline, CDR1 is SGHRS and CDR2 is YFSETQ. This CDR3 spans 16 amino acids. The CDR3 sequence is CASSLVKMASTDTQYF. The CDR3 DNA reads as TGCGCCAGCAGCTTGGTTAAGATGGCTAGTACAGATACGCAGTATTTT.

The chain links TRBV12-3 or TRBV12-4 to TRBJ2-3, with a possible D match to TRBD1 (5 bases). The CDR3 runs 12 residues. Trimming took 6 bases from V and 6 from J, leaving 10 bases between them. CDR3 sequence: CASRLTGDTQYF. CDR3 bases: TGTGCCAGCAGACTTACAGGTGATACGCAGTATTTT.

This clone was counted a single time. CDR3 coding DNA: TGTGCCAGCAGCCAAGGAACTCAGGGGGCCACTGAAGCTTTCTTT. Encoded protein: CASSQGTQGATEAFF. This rearrangement joins TRBV3-1 (or the pseudogene TRBV3-2) to TRBJ1-1; 8 nucleotides align to TRBD1. CDR1 and CDR2 (germline): LGHDT, YNNKEL (reference sequence). The trim removed 1 base at V and 4 bases at J, leaving 5 bases unmatched. There are 15 residues in the CDR3.

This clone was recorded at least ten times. The CDR3 region has the DNA TGTGCCAGTAGTATAGATGGGACAGGGTATTTGGATACGCAGTATTTT. The encoded protein is CASSIDGTGYLDTQYF. The chain joins TRBV19 to TRBJ2-3; 9 nucleotides agree with TRBD1. CDR3 length: 16 residues. Trimming removed 0 bases from V and 6 bases from J; junction bases left unmatched: 7. Germline CDR1 is LNHDA and CDR2 is SQIVND (reference sequence).

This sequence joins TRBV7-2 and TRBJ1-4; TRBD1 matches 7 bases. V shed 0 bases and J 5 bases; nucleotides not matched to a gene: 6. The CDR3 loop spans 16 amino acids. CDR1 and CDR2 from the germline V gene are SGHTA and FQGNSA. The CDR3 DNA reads TGTGCCAGCAGCTTAGCAGCGGCAGGGGGGAATGAAAAACTGTTTTTT. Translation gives CASSLAAAGGNEKLFF.

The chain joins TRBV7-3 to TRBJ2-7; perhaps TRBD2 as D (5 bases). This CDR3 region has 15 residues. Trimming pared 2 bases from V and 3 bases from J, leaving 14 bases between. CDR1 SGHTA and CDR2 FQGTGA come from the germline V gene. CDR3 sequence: CASSLFPGNRYEQYF. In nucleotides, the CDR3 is TGTGCCAGCAGCTTATTCCCCGGGAACCGCTACGAGCAGTACTTC.

CDR3 nucleotide sequence: TGTGCCAGCAGTCACCGACAGAGCAATCAGCCCCAGCATTTT. Its protein is CASSHRQSNQPQHF. The rearrangement uses TRBV28 and TRBJ1-5, with D possibly TRBD1 on 5 matching bases. Looked up from germline, CDR1 is MDHEN and CDR2 is SYDVKM. CDR3 length equals 14 residues. V lost 5 bases and J 1 base, leaving 9 bases between the germline ends.

DNA of the CDR3: TGTGCCAGCAGCCCCCGGGGGGTCTCGACCGAAGAGACCCAGTACTTC. Its protein product is CASSPRGVSTEETQYF. The chain employs TRBV7-9 and TRBJ2-5; TRBD2 agrees at 7 bases. Germline-derived CDR1 and CDR2 are SEHNR and FQNEAQ (reference sequence). The CDR3 extends over 16 amino acids. With 5 bases clipped from V and 3 bases from J, the junction kept 12 bases outside the gene matches.

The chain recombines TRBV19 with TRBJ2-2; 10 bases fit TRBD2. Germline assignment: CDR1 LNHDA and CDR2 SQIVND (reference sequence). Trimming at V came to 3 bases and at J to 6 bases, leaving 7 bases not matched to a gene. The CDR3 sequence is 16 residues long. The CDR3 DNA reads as TGTGCCAGTAGTATGGGCCTAGCGGGGGTAGCCGGGGAGCTGTTTTTT. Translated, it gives CASSMGLAGVAGELFF. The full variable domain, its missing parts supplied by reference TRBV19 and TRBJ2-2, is DGGITQSPKYLFRKEGQNVTLSCEQNLNHDAMYWYRQDPGQGLRLIYYSQIVNDFQKGDIAEGYSVSREKKESFPLTVTSAQKNPTAFYLCASSMGLAGVAGELFFGEGSRLTVL.

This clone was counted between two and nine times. The CDR3 region has the DNA TGTGCCAGCAGCCCGGGACACGAGGGGTATGGCTACACCTTC. Translation: CASSPGHEGYGYTF. V is TRBV6-4 and J is TRBJ1-2, with D possibly TRBD1 on 6 matching bases. The CDR3 covers 14 residues. V lost 6 bases and J lost 5, with 16 bases in between. The germline V gene encodes CDR1 MRHNA and CDR2 SNTAGT.

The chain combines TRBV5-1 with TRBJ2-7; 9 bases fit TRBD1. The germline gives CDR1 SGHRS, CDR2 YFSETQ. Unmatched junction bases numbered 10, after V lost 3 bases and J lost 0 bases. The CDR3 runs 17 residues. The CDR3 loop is CASSSPKMTGGSYEQYF. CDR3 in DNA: TGCGCCAGCAGCTCCCCAAAAATGACAGGGGGCTCCTACGAGCAGTACTTC. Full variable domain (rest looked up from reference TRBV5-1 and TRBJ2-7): KAGVTQTPRYLIKTRGQQVTLSCSPISGHRSVSWYQQTPGQGLQFLFEYFSETQRNKGNFPGRFSGRQFSNSRSEMNVSTLELGDSALYLCASSSPKMTGGSYEQYFGPGTRLTVT.

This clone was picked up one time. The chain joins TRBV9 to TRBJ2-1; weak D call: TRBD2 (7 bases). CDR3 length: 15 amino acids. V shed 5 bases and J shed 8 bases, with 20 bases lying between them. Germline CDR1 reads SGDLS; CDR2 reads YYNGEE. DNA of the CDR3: TGTGCCAGCAGAATGGGGGGGGCCTCCCCCGATGAGCAGTTCTTC. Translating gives CASRMGGASPDEQFF.

The DNA for the CDR3 is TGCGCCAGCAGCCGACAGTACATGAACACTGAAGCTTTCTTT. Protein: CASSRQYMNTEAFF. The rearrangement joins TRBV5-1 to TRBJ1-1, with D possibly matching TRBD1 (5 bases). Between the trimmed V and J ends, which lost 4 bases and 0 bases, there was a span of 10 bases. CDR3 length: 14 residues. Germline V gives CDR1 SGHRS, CDR2 YFSETQ.

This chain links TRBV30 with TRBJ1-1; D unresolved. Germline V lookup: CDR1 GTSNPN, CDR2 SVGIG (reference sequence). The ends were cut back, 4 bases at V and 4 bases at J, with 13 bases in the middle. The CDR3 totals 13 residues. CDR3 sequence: CAWNGQEGTEAFF. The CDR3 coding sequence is TGTGCCTGGAATGGTCAGGAGGGCACTGAAGCTTTCTTT.

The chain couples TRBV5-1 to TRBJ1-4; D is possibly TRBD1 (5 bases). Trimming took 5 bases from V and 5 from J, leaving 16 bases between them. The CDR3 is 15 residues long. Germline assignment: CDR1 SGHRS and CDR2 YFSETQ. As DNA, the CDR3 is TGCGCCAGCAGACGGGGGAATCCGGTGAATGAAAAACTGTTTTTT. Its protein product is CASRRGNPVNEKLFF.

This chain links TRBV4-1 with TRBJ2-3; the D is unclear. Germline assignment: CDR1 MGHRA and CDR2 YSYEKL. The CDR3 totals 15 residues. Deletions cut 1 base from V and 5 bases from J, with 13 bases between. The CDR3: CASSQGGLTGDTQYF. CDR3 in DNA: TGCGCCAGCAGCCAAGGTGGATTGACGGGAGATACGCAGTATTTT.

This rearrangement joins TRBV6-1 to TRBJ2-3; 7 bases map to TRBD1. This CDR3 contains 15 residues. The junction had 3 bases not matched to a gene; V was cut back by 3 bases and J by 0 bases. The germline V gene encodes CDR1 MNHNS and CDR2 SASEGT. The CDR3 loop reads CASSDQGVSTDTQYF. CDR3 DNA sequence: TGTGCCAGCAGTGACCAGGGGGTCAGCACAGATACGCAGTATTTT.

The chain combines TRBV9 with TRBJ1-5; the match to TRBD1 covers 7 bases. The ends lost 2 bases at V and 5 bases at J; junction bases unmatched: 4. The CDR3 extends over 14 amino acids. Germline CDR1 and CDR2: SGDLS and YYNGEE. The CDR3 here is CASSVGQSDQPQHF. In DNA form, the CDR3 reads TGTGCCAGCAGCGTGGGACAGAGCGATCAGCCCCAGCATTTT.

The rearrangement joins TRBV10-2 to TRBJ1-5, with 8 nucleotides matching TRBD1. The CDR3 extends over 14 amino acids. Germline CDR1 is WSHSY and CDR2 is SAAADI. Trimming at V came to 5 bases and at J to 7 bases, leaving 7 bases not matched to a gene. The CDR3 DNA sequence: TGCGCCAGCAGTAACCAGGGGGCACAGCAGCCCCAGCATTTT. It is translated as CASSNQGAQQPQHF.

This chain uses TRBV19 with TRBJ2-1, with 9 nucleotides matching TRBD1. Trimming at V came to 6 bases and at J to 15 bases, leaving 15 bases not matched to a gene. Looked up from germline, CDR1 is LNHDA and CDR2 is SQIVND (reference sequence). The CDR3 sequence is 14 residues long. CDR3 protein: CASRAGTGQGGGFF. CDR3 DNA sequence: TGTGCCAGTAGGGCCGGGACAGGGCAGGGTGGTGGGTTCTTC.

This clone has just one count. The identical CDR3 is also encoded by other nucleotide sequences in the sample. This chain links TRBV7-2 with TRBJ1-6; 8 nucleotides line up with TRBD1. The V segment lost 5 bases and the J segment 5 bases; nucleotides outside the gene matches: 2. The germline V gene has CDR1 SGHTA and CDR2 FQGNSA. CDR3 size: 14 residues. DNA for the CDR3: TGTGCCAGCAGCAGGACAGGGAATAATTCACCCCTCCACTTT. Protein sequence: CASSRTGNNSPLHF.

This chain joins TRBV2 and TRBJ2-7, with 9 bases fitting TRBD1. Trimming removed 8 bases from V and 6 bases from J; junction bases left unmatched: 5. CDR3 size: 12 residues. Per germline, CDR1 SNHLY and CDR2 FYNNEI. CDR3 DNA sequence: TGTGCCAGCCAGCTGACAGGGGGCGAGCAGTACTTC. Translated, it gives CASQLTGGEQYF.

The CDR3 DNA reads TGTGCCAGCAGTGAATTGGGGTGGGGCAGCACTTATAGCAATCAGCCCCAGCATTTT. This sequence encodes CASSELGWGSTYSNQPQHF. The chain joins TRBV2 to TRBJ1-5, with D perhaps matching TRBD1 (5 bases). CDR1 and CDR2 (germline): SNHLY, FYNNEI. V was cut by 2 bases and J by 0 bases, with 20 bases left in between. CDR3 size: 19 residues.